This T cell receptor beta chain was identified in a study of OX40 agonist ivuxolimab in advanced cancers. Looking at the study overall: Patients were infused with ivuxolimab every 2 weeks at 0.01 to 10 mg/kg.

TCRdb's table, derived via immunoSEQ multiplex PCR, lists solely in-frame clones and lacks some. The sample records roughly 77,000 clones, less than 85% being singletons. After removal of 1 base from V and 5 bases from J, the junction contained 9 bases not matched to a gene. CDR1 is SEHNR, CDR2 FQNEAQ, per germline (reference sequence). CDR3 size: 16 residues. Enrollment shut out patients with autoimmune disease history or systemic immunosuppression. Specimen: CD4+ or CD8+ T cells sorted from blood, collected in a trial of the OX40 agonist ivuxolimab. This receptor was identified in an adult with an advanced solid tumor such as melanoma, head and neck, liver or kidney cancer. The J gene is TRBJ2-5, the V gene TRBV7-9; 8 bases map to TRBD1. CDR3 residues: CASSLGIQGAGETQYF. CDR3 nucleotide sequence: TGTGCCAGCAGCTTAGGGATCCAGGGGGCAGGGGAGACCCAGTACTTC. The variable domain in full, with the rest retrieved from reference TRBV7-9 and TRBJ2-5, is DTGVSQNPRHKITKRGQNVTFRCDPISEHNRLYWYRQTLGQGPEFLTYFQNEAQLEKSRLLSDRFSAERPKGSFSTLEIQRTEQGDSAMYLCASSLGIQGAGETQYFGPGTRLLVL.